Listed below are T cell receptor beta chains from one sample, sequenced in a study of monozygotic twins with inflammatory bowel disease. TCRdb processed the 5' RACE reads again and assigns one entry to each CDR3 protein, with no DNA. The sample includes some 300,000 distinct CDR3 sequences. Sequencing was performed on blood. The source is a human donor with ulcerative colitis or Crohn's disease, or a healthy co-twin of an affected twin (not recorded which). The CDR3 runs from the conserved cysteine through the conserved F or W.

V gene	J gene	CDR3 protein
TRBV5-4	TRBJ2-3	CASSLVLASTDTQYF
TRBV7-2	TRBJ2-7	CAGSLDSSYEQYF
TRBV20-1	TRBJ2-1	CSARDLRTSWDEQFF
TRBV6-1	TRBJ2-3	CASRPASGSTDTQYF
TRBV7-2	TRBJ1-1	CASSSRTGRIAFF
TRBV6-5	TRBJ2-1	CASSYSPGTRPYNEQFF
TRBV5-1	TRBJ1-1	CASSLGALNTEAFF
TRBV20-1	TRBJ1-2	CSARIVSAGVGGGYTF
TRBV6-1	TRBJ1-4	CASSAAGQEARSEKLFF
TRBV28	TRBJ2-7	CASSLPRGYEQYF
TRBV5-1	TRBJ1-6	CASREGTDSPLHF
TRBV10-3	TRBJ1-6	CAIGGTGNSPLHF
TRBV19	TRBJ2-7	CASMQGATKDYEQYF
TRBV5-1	TRBJ2-7	CASSLRAGEGREQYF
TRBV6-6	TRBJ2-2	CASYTDFNTGELFF
TRBV15	TRBJ1-4	CATNTGGNNEKLFF
TRBV24-1	TRBJ1-2	CATSDPTRVGYTF
TRBV20-1	TRBJ2-1	CSARPGLRSYNEQFF
TRBV24-1	TRBJ2-5	CATSDSISETQYF
TRBV6-1	TRBJ1-4	CASKSSGTVSEKLFF
TRBV30	TRBJ2-7	CAWRPGTSFTHEQYF
TRBV6-2/TRBV6-3	TRBJ1-4	CASSYSLQVATNEKLFF
TRBV29-1	TRBJ1-2	CSVEDRQRGNYGYTF
TRBV4-1	TRBJ1-1	CASSYSSANTEAFF
TRBV29-1	TRBJ1-1	CSVKGEAEAFF
TRBV14	TRBJ2-1	CASSQDPSGDRSYEQFF
TRBV7-9	TRBJ2-7	CASSLSRTGDGYEQYF
TRBV4-1	TRBJ1-1	CASSQDRGRTEAFF
TRBV2	TRBJ2-7	CASSRTSGANNEQYF
TRBV7-2	TRBJ2-4	CASSLSGGLNIQYF
TRBV15	TRBJ2-2	CATRGRDTGELFF
TRBV18	TRBJ2-7	CASSPRRSSYEQYF
TRBV29-1	TRBJ2-3	CSAPGGGAQYF
TRBV12-3/TRBV12-4	TRBJ1-5	CASSLNDQPQHF
TRBV10-3	TRBJ2-1	CAISERAGDPTYNEQFF
TRBV7-9	TRBJ2-7	CASSLVVGTYEQYF
TRBV6-5	TRBJ2-5	CASSSGTGGETQYF
TRBV6-1	TRBJ2-7	CASSVSGDEQYF
TRBV5-6	TRBJ2-2	CASSLRTATGELFF
TRBV5-5	TRBJ2-6	CASSDRLVTGGANVLTF
TRBV14	TRBJ2-1	CASNGRGDEQFF
TRBV12-3/TRBV12-4	TRBJ1-1	CASRPGQGFMNTEAFF
TRBV19	TRBJ2-2	CASSMGQSTGELFF
TRBV19	TRBJ2-7	CASSPGTSGMTYEQYF
TRBV4-3	TRBJ2-5	CASSQGRAQETQYF
TRBV7-2	TRBJ1-3	CASSLESGSSGNTIYF
TRBV12-3/TRBV12-4	TRBJ2-7	CASSLLVRSGDEQYF
TRBV6-1	TRBJ2-5	CASSPKPWVLETQYF
TRBV4-3	TRBJ1-6	CASSPKDNSPLHF
TRBV24-1	TRBJ2-3	CATSDGTGRGLDTQYF
TRBV5-4	TRBJ2-1	CASSLRTNSYNEQFF
TRBV27	TRBJ1-4	CASSLWGTGVEKLFF
TRBV18	TRBJ2-7	CASKSGTGADEQYF
TRBV10-3	TRBJ2-3	CAISTKRGGTDTQYF
TRBV7-6	TRBJ2-1	CASSLSTSGSRNEQFF
TRBV4-3	TRBJ2-3	CASSQEGRQRGGTDTQYF
TRBV7-2	TRBJ1-5	CASSWDTLSNQPQHF
TRBV13	TRBJ1-2	CASSGYRGYSEGYTF
TRBV7-8	TRBJ2-1	CASSSGLWTVNYNEQFF
TRBV29-1	TRBJ2-3	CSVEDPQGGAPADTQYF